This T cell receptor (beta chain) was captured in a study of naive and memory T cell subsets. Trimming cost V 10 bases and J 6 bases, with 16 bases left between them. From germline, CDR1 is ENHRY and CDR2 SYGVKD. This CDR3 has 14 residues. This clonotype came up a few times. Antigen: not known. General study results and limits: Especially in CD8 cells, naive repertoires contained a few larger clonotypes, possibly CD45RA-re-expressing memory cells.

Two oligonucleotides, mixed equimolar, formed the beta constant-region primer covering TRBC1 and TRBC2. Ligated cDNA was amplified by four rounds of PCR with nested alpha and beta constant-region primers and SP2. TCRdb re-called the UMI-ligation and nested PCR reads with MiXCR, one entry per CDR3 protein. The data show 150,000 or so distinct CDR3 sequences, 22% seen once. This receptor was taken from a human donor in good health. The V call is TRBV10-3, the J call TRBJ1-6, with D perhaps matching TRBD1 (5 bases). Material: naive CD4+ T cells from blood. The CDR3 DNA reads TGTGCCACCTCCTCAGCCGGGACTAATTCACCCCTCCACTTT. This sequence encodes CATSSAGTNSPLHF.